Listed below are T cell receptor beta chains from one sample, sequenced in a study of CD8 T cells in Susac syndrome. One entry per CDR3 protein results from TCRdb running MiXCR on the immunoSEQ multiplex PCR reads. This sample has about 140,000 distinct CDR3 sequences; roughly 95% occur once, and the top ten carry approximately 0.11%. Material for sequencing was CD4+ T cells from PBMCs. The receptor source for this set is a human donor with multiple sclerosis. The CDR3 runs from the conserved cysteine through the conserved F or W. A D gene is named only where the DNA matches it firmly. Clone size is not always given. Where it is, it says once, few, many or a class for expanded clones.

J gene | D gene | clone size | V gene | CDR3 DNA | CDR3 protein
TRBJ1-1 | - | - | TRBV28 | TGTGCCAGCAGTTTTTCTGAACAGGCCAGGGTCGAAGCTTTCTTT | CASSFSEQARVEAFF
TRBJ2-3 | - | - | TRBV6-5 | TGTGCCAGCAGTTACTTCGGGGCAGGCCTCACAGATACGCAGTATTTT | CASSYFGAGLTDTQYF
TRBJ2-1 | - | - | TRBV11-2 | TGTGCCAGCAGCTATTTGGGCCGGTCCCGCAATGAGCAGTTCTTC | CASSYLGRSRNEQFF
TRBJ2-1 | - | - | TRBV5-6 | TGTGCCAGCAGCTTTGGTAGCGGTTACTCCTACAATGAGCAGTTCTTC | CASSFGSGYSYNEQFF
TRBJ1-3 | - | - | TRBV30 | TGTGCCTGGAGCAAAACCTTCTCTGGAAACACCATATATTTT | CAWSKTFSGNTIYF
TRBJ1-1 | TRBD1 | - | TRBV12-5 | TGTGCTAGTGGTTGGGATGGACAGGGTAGCGCTGAAGCTTTCTTT | CASGWDGQGSAEAFF
TRBJ1-2 | - | - | TRBV5-4 | TGTGCCAGCAGCGGGGGAGCGCAGTCTAACTATGGCTACACCTTC | CASSGGAQSNYGYTF
TRBJ2-3 | - | - | TRBV18 | TGTGCCAGCTCACCGCGGGCCACAGATACGCAGTATTTT | CASSPRATDTQYF
TRBJ2-3 | TRBD2 | - | TRBV20-1 | TGCAGTGCTAGATCGAGCGGGGGGTCCTACACAGATACGCAGTATTTT | CSARSSGGSYTDTQYF
TRBJ2-2 | - | - | TRBV7-2 | TGTGCCAGCAGCTTAGAGGGGACCAGTGTCACCGGGGAGCTGTTTTTT | CASSLEGTSVTGELFF
TRBJ2-5 | - | - | TRBV13 | TGTGCCAGCAGCTTAGCTAGCCGTCCGGAGACCCAGTACTTC | CASSLASRPETQYF
TRBJ1-4 | - | - | TRBV3-1 | TGTGCCAGCAGCCAAGCCCTTGGAGGGGGTAATGAAAAACTGCTTTTT | CASSQALGGGNEKLLF
TRBJ1-6 | TRBD1 | - | TRBV5-1 | TGCGCCAGCAGCTTGGAAACGACAGGGACCGGTTCACCCCTCCACTTT | CASSLETTGTGSPLHF
TRBJ2-7 | - | - | TRBV6-1 | TGTGCCAGCAGTGAAGCTTGGGCAGCTTACGAGCAGTACTTC | CASSEAWAAYEQYF
TRBJ2-7 | - | once | TRBV30 | TGTGCCTGGAGTGTAGGGGGCGAGCAGTACTTC | CAWSVGGEQYF
TRBJ2-7 | - | few | TRBV30 | TGTGCCTGGACCAGGGACGGTGGCGAGCAGTACTTC | CAWTRDGGEQYF
TRBJ2-1 | - | once | TRBV7-9 | TGTGCCAGCAGTAGGGAAGTGTCCACCTACAATGAGCAGTTCTTC | CASSREVSTYNEQFF
TRBJ1-2 | TRBD1 | - | TRBV13 | TGTGCCAGCAGCCCGGGACAGCGGGGCTACACCTTC | CASSPGQRGYTF
TRBJ1-5 | TRBD1 | - | TRBV6-1 | TGTGCCAGCAGCGCTGACAGGGGAGATCAGCCCCAGCATTTT | CASSADRGDQPQHF
TRBJ2-1 | TRBD2 | - | TRBV6-5 | TGTGCCAGCAGTTACTCGACTAGCGGCCCAAAAGGTTACAATGAGCAGTTCTTC | CASSYSTSGPKGYNEQFF
TRBJ1-5 | - | - | TRBV2 | TGTGCCAGTAAACAGGAGATTAGCAATCAGCCCCAGCATTTT | CASKQEISNQPQHF